The entry below gives a single T cell receptor beta chain sequence along with its context. The antigen is undetermined. The record originates from a study of breast tumors, draining lymph nodes, adjacent tissues. TCRdb reprocessed the multiplex PCR reads via MiXCR and lists one record per CDR3 protein. The data hold some 49,000 distinct CDR3 sequences, with more than 20% observed a single time. CDR1 is LNHNV, CDR2 YYDKDF, per germline (reference sequence). The ends were cut back, 1 base at V and 8 bases at J, with 11 bases in the middle. This CDR3 region has 13 residues. Findings and caveats of the study: Compared with basal-like, luminal-like tumors shared significantly more repertoire with nontumor tissue.

The sequencing sample was made of breast tumor tissue. The receptor comes from a female donor with breast cancer. Some clones in this sample may be carry-over from other donors' samples. This chain links TRBV15 with TRBJ1-2; D remains unclear. The CDR3 bases are TGTGCCACCAGCAGAGGAAACGGGTTAGGCTACACCTTC. Translated: CATSRGNGLGYTF.